This T cell receptor (beta chain) originates from a study of shared clonotypes between healthy human individuals. Study background: Donor composition was two women and a few men, aged 18 to 49. Study-level results: Naive subsets, compared against memory subsets, generally had larger estimated richness values. Some clonotypes were shared by all four sorted-subset donors, while others were not shared. The non-shared ones had lower generation probabilities than the shared ones.

The V segment lost 1 base and the J segment 0 bases; nucleotides outside the gene matches: 2. CDR3 length: 16 amino acids. CDR1 is KGHSH, CDR2 LQKENI, per germline. On this clone itself: The antigen remains unidentified.

Running of the assay took place at deep level. This table comes from immunoSEQ multiplex PCR, and its TCRdb copy is limited to in-frame clones, with some not included. Seen here are approximately 2.5 million clones, over 85% observed once, and the top ten hold roughly 0.39%. Sample: naive CD4+ T cells from PBMCs. Specified subset: CD45RA+ positively selected. The rearrangement joins TRBV18 to TRBJ1-3; 8 bases map to TRBD1. This TCR came from a man between 18 and 35 years old in good health. Some clones in this sample may be carry-over from other donors' samples. The CDR3 sequence: CASSPLGTGSGNTIYF. In DNA, the CDR3 is TGTGCCAGCTCACCACTGGGGACAGGCTCTGGAAACACCATATATTTT. The entire variable domain, with the rest obtained from reference TRBV18 and TRBJ1-3, is as follows: NAGVMQNPRHLVRRRGQEARLRCSPMKGHSHVYWYRQLPEEGLKFMVYLQKENIIDESGMPKERFSAEFPKEGPSILRIQQVVRGDSAAYFCASSPLGTGSGNTIYFGEGSWLTVV.